This record looks at one T cell receptor beta chain sequence and its context. The antigen remains undetermined. This sample was taken from a study of shared clonotypes between healthy human individuals. Findings and caveats of the study: Represented genetic and exposure-history diversity was restricted by having few donors.

Profiled with immunoSEQ multiplex PCR; TCRdb holds only in-frame clones, not every one. This table holds over a million clones, over 95% found once. CDR1 and CDR2 from the germline V gene are KGHSH and LQKENI. V was shortened by 3 bases and J by 4 bases, with 13 bases between the two germline ends. This CDR3 region has 14 residues. Investigators divided CD4+ cells into CD45RA+ naive and CD45RA-negative memory subsets. This sequence joins TRBV18 and TRBJ2-7; D perhaps matches TRBD1 (6 bases). This receptor was identified in a man aged 25 to 45 in good health. The sequencing input was naive CD4+ T cells sorted from blood. Regarding subset: CD45RA+ positively selected. CDR3 in amino acids: CASSPDRKVYEQYF. The CDR3 bases are TGTGCCAGCTCACCTGACAGGAAAGTTTACGAGCAGTACTTC. Based on the CDR3 plus reference TRBV18 and TRBJ2-7, the full variable domain is NAGVMQNPRHLVRRRGQEARLRCSPMKGHSHVYWYRQLPEEGLKFMVYLQKENIIDESGMPKERFSAEFPKEGPSILRIQQVVRGDSAAYFCASSPDRKVYEQYFGPGTRLTVT.